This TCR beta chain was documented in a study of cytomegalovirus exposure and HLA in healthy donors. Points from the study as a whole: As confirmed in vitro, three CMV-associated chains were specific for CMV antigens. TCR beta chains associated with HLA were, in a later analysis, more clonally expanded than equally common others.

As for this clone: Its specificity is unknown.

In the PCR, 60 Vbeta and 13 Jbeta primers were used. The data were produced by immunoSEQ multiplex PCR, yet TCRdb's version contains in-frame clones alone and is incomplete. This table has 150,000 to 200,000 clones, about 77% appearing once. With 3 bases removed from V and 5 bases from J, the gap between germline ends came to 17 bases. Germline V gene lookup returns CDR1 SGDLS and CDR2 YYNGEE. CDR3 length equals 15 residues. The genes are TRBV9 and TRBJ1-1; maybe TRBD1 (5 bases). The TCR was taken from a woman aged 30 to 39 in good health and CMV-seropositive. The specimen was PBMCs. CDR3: CASSGGVTEGTEAFF. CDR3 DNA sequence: TGTGCCAGCAGCGGTGGAGTAACGGAGGGGACTGAAGCTTTCTTT.